The sequence of this T cell receptor beta chain was determined in a study of cytomegalovirus exposure and HLA in healthy donors. Background on the study: In an earlier analysis, 90 million to 130 million unique TCR beta sequences were found from approximately 170 million T cells. Study-wide results and caveats: Near-uniform donor sequencing depth was presumed by presence/absence analyses.

The PCR was carried out with 60 Vbeta primers and 13 Jbeta primers. Sequenced by immunoSEQ multiplex PCR; TCRdb stores in-frame clones only, minus some. The sample contains roughly 160,000 clones, about four fifths of which appear only once. Germline values: CDR1 SGHRS, CDR2 YFSETQ. The CDR3 runs to 16 residues. The V and J ends lost 4 bases and 5 bases, in that order; junction bases with no gene match: 13. This clone came up once. What it binds is not known. This receptor was identified in a young man in good health and CMV-seronegative. V is TRBV5-1 and J is TRBJ2-3, with 7 nucleotides matching TRBD2. The specimen was PBMCs. CDR3 sequence (DNA): TGCGCCAGCAGCCCCCTTAGAGCGGGAAGGAAAGATACGCAGTATTTT. This encodes CASSPLRAGRKDTQYF.